This record concerns one T cell receptor beta chain sequence. Its antigen is undetermined. The record originates from a study of T cells in Graves' hyperthyroidism and ophthalmopathy. Among ophthalmopathy patients, the Clinical Activity Score reached at least 3, the NOSPECS grade reached at least 4, and duration remained under 3 months. Exclusion followed for patients with uncontrolled infection, other autoimmune disease, pregnancy or lactation. Study-level points and caveats: Ophthalmopathy prediction by the model preceded onset by a median approximately six months.

CDR1 and CDR2 from the germline V gene are MDHEN and SYDVKM. CDR3 length: 14 residues. The V and J ends lost 3 bases and 2 bases respectively, with 10 bases between them. TCR beta CDR3 sequences were amplified from RNA transcripts. The TCR CDR3 was amplified in a first-round RT-PCR using the HTBI primer set. TCRdb processed the multiplex PCR reads anew with MiXCR; each CDR3 protein has one entry. The repertoire includes 500,000 or so distinct CDR3 sequences, 15% to 20% of them detected once, and approximately 32% sits in the top ten. The chain uses TRBV28 and TRBJ1-2; D not certain. The sequencing sample was made of blood. The origin of this receptor is a woman in her 30s with Graves' ophthalmopathy. For the CDR3, the DNA is TGTGCCAGCAGTTTTCCAACAGAGAACTATGGCTACACCTTC. Translation gives CASSFPTENYGYTF.